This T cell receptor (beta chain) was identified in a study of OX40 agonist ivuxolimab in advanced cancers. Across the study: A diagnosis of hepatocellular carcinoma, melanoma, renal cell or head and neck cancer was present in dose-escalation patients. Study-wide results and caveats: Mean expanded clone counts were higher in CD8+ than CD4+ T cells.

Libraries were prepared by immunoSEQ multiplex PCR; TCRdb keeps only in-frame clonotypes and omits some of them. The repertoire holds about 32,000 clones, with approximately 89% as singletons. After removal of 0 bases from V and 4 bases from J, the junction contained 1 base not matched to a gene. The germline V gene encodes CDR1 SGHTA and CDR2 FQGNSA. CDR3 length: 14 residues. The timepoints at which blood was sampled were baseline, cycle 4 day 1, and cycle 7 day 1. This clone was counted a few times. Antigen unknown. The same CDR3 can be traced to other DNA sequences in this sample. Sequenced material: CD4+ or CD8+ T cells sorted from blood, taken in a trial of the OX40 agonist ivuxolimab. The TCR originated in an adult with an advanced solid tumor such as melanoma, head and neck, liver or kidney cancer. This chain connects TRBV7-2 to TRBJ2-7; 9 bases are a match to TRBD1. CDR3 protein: CASSLAGTGYEQYF. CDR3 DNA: TGTGCCAGCAGCTTAGCGGGGACAGGGTACGAGCAGTACTTC.